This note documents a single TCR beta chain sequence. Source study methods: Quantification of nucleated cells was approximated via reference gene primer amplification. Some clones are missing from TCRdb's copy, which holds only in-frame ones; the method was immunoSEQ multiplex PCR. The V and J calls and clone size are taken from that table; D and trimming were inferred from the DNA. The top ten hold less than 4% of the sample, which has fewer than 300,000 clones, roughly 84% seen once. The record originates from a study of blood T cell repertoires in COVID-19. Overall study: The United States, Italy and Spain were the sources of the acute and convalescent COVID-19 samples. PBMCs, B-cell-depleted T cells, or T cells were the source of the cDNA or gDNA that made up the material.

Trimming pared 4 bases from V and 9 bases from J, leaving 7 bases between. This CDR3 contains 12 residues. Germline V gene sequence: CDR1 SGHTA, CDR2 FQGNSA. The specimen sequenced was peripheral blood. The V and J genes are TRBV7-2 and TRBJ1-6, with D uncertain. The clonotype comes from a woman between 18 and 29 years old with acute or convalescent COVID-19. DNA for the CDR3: TGTGCCAGCAGCTCTGGGCTTTCACCCCTCCACTTT. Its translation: CASSSGLSPLHF.